This T cell receptor beta chain came from a study of B cell selection in AIRE deficiency. Sorting defined conventional CD4 T cells as CD4+CD127+. Repertoires were generated with immunoSEQ multiplex PCR, while TCRdb's copy carries only in-frame clones and drops some. The sample has tens of thousands of clones; roughly 98% are singletons. Germline V CDR1 and CDR2: SGHNT, YYREEE (reference sequence). V shed 4 bases and J shed 4 bases, with 24 bases lying between them. This CDR3 has 18 amino acids. Note on this clone: As yet, its antigen is unknown.

Whole-study results and caveats: Shared Treg sequences were biased toward short CDR3s with few non-templated nucleotide insertions. Approximately 29% of healthy-shared Treg TCRbeta sequences appeared in patient Tconv cells.

What was sequenced was conventional CD4+ T cells sorted from PBMCs. This clonotype was sampled from a human donor with AIRE deficiency. This chain joins TRBV5-4 and TRBJ1-3, with D perhaps matching TRBD1 (6 bases). The CDR3: CASSLHIQTQGWGNTIYF. The CDR3 DNA sequence: TGTGCCAGCAGCCTCCACATCCAAACACAGGGTTGGGGAAACACCATATATTTT.